The clone carrying this T cell receptor beta chain appeared a few times. The record originates from a study of blood T cell repertoires in COVID-19. V shed 2 bases and J shed 7 bases, with 9 bases lying between them. The length of the CDR3 is 13 residues. Germline CDR1 MNHEY, CDR2 SVGEGT. In the original workflow: Scientists estimated how many nucleated cells there were by amplifying reference gene primers. Sequencing was performed with immunoSEQ multiplex PCR; in TCRdb, only in-frame clones are kept and a portion is missing. V and J calls and clone size are given by that table; D and trimming were obtained from the DNA. The table lists about 200,000 clones, roughly 90% of them singletons, with roughly 0.78% in the top ten.

The receptor was isolated from a woman in her 70s with acute or convalescent COVID-19. Sequencing was done on a sample of peripheral blood. V is TRBV6-2 or TRBV6-3 and J is TRBJ1-5; D not resolved. CDR3 nucleotides: TGTGCCAGCAGTTACGCCTTGGGCCAGCCCCAGCATTTT. Its translation: CASSYALGQPQHF.